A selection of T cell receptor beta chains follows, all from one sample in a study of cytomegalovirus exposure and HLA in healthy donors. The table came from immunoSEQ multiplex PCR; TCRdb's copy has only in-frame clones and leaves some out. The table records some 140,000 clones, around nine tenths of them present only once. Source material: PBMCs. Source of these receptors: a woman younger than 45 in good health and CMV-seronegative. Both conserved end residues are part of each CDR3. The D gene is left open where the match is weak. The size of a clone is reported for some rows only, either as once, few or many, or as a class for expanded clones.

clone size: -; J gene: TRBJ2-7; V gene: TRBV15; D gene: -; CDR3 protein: CATSKDPDSSYEQYF; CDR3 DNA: TGTGCCACCAGCAAAGACCCCGACTCTTCCTACGAGCAGTACTTC
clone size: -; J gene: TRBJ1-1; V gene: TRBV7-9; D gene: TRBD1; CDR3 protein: CASSSTSTGITEAFF; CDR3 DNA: TGTGCCAGCAGCTCAACTTCGACAGGGATAACTGAAGCTTTCTTT
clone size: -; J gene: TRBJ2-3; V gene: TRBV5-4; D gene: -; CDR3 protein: CASSLKGEGTQYF; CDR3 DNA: TGTGCCAGCAGCTTGAAGGGGGAGGGGACGCAGTATTTT
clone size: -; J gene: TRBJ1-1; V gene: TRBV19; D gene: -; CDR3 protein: CASSIVRGTEAFF; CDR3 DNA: TGTGCCAGTAGTATAGTACGGGGCACTGAAGCTTTCTTT
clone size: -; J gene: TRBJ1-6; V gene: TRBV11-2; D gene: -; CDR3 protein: CASSLGRGRRMNSPLHF; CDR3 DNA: TGTGCCAGCAGCTTAGGGCGGGGGCGAAGGATGAATTCACCCCTCCACTTT
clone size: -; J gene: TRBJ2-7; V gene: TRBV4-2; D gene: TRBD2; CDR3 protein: CASSQDLHSGRGGEQYF; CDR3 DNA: TGTGCCAGCAGCCAAGATCTTCATAGCGGGAGGGGAGGCGAGCAGTACTTC
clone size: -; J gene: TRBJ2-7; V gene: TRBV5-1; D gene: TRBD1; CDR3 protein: CASSLVGQVSEQYF; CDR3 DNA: TGCGCCAGCAGCTTGGTCGGACAGGTCTCCGAGCAGTACTTC
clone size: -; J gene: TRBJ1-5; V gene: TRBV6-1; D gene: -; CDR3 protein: CASSGSSNQPQHF; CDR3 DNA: TGTGCCAGCAGTGGCAGTAGCAATCAGCCCCAGCATTTT
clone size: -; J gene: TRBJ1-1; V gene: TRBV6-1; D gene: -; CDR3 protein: CASSDLEAFF; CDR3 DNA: TGTGCCAGCAGTGACCTTGAAGCTTTCTTT
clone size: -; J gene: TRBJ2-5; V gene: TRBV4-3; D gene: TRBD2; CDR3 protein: CASGQVASGSRETQYF; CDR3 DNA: TGCGCCAGCGGCCAAGTGGCTAGCGGCTCCCGAGAGACCCAGTACTTC
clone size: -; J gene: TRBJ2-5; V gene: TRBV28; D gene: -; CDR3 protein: CASSLTGDKYF; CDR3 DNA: TGTGCCAGCAGTTTAACGGGGGATAAGTACTTC
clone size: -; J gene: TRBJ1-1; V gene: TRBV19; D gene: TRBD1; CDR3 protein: CASSPTGSVTEAFF; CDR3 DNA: TGTGCCAGTAGTCCGACAGGGTCGGTTACTGAAGCTTTCTTT
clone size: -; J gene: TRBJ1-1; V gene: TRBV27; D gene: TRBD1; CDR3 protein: CASRNRGTAEAFF; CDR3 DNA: TGTGCCAGCCGAAACAGGGGAACCGCTGAAGCTTTCTTT
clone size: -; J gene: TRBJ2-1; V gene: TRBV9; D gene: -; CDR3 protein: CASSEGSAPYNEQFF; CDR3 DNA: TGTGCCAGCAGCGAGGGGTCCGCCCCCTACAATGAGCAGTTCTTC
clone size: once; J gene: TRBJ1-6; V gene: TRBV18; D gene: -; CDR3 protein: CASSPSNSPLHF; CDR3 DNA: TGTGCCAGCTCACCCAGTAATTCACCCCTCCACTTT
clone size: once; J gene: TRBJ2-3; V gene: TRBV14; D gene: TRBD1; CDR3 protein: CASSQVGQGAADTQYF; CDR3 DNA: TGTGCCAGCAGCCAGGTGGGACAGGGGGCCGCAGATACGCAGTATTTT
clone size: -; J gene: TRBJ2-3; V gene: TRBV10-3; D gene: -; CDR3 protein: CAISEFEYGGRTDTQYF; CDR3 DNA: TGTGCCATCAGTGAGTTTGAGTACGGGGGTCGCACAGATACGCAGTATTTT
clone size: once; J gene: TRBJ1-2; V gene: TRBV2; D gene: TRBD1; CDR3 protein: CASTRGGQGDYGYTF; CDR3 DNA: TGTGCCAGCACCAGGGGTGGGCAGGGGGACTATGGCTACACCTTC
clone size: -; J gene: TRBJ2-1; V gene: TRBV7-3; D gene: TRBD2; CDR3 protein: CASSATSGTYNEQFF; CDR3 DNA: TGTGCCAGCAGCGCGACTAGCGGAACCTACAATGAGCAGTTCTTC
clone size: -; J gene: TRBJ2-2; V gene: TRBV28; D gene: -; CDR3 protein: CASSLADFTGELFF; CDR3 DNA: TGTGCCAGCAGTTTGGCAGATTTCACCGGGGAGCTGTTTTTT
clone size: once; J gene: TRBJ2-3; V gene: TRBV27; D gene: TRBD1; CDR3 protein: CASSTPWTGSQDTQYF; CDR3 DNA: TGTGCCAGCAGTACCCCATGGACAGGGTCGCAAGATACGCAGTATTTT
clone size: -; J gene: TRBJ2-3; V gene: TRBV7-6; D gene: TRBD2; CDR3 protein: CASSLTAGGPDTQYF; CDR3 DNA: TGTGCCAGCAGCTTAACAGCGGGAGGGCCAGATACGCAGTATTTT
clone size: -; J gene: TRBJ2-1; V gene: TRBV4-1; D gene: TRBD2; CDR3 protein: CASSPGLAGGVYNEQFF; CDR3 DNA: TGCGCCAGCAGCCCGGGACTAGCGGGAGGTGTCTACAATGAGCAGTTCTTC
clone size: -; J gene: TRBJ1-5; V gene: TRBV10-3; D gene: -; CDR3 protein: CAISEGGANQPQHF; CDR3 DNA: TGTGCCATCAGTGAGGGGGGGGCGAATCAGCCCCAGCATTTT
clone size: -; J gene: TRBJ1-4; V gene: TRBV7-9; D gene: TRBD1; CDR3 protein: CSSSRDSINEKLFF; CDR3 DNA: TGTTCCAGCAGCAGGGACAGCATTAATGAAAAACTGTTTTTT
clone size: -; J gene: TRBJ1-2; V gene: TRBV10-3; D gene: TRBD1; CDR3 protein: CAINQQGKSDGYTF; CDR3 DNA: TGTGCCATCAACCAACAGGGGAAGAGCGATGGCTACACCTTC
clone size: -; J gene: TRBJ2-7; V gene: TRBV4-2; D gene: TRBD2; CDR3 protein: CASSQASAGGIYEQYF; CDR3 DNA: TGTGCCAGCAGCCAAGCTTCAGCGGGAGGGATCTACGAGCAGTACTTC
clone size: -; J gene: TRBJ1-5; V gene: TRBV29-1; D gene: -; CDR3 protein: CSVLTEIGQPQHF; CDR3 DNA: TGCAGCGTTCTGACTGAAATCGGTCAGCCCCAGCATTTT
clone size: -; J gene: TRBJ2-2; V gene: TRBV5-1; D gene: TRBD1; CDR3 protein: CASSFRGRGNTGELFF; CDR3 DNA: TGCGCCAGCAGCTTCAGGGGGCGTGGGAACACCGGGGAGCTGTTTTTT
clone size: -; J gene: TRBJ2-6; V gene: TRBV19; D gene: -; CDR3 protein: CASTGGAGANVLTF; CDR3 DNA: TGTGCCAGTACTGGGGGCGCTGGGGCCAACGTCCTGACTTTC
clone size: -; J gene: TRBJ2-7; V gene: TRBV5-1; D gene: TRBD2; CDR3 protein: CASSLGLAGDEQYF; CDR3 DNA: TGCGCCAGCAGCCTGGGACTAGCGGGAGATGAGCAGTACTTC
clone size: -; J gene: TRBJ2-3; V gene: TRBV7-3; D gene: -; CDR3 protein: CASSYRGGTQYF; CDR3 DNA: TGTGCCAGCAGCTATAGGGGGGGGACGCAGTATTTT
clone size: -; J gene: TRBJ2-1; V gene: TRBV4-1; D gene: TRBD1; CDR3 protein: CASSSETGAQFF; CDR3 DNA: TGCGCCAGCAGCTCAGAGACAGGGGCGCAGTTCTTC
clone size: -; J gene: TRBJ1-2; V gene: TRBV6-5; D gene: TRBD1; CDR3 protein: CASSSWGTGGFGYTF; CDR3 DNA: TGTGCCAGCAGTTCGTGGGGGACAGGGGGCTTTGGCTACACCTTC
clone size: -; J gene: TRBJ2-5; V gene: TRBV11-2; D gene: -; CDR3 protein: CASSSNFQETQYF; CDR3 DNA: TGTGCCAGCAGCTCCAACTTTCAAGAGACCCAGTACTTC
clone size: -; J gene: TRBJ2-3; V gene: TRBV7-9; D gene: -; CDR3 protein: CSSSLAISAQESTDTQYF; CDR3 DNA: TGTTCCAGCAGCTTAGCGATATCGGCACAGGAGAGCACAGATACGCAGTATTTT
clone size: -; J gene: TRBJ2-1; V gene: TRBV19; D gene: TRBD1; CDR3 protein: CASSITGGFYNEQFF; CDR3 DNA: TGTGCCAGTAGTATCACAGGGGGATTCTACAATGAGCAGTTCTTC
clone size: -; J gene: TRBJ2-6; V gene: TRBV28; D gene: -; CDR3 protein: CASRYTGANVLTF; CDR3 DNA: TGTGCCAGCAGGTACACTGGGGCCAACGTCCTGACTTTC
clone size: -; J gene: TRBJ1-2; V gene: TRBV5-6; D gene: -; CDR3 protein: CASSLGGHLYGYTF; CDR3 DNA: TGTGCCAGCAGCTTGGGTGGACACCTCTATGGCTACACCTTC
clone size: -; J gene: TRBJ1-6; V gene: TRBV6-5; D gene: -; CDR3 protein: CASSYNRASYNSPLHF; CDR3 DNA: TGTGCCAGCAGTTATAACAGGGCGTCCTATAATTCACCCCTCCACTTT
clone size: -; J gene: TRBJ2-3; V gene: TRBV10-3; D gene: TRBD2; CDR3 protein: CAISETRLAGGISDTQYF; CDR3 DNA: TGTGCCATCAGTGAAACCCGACTAGCGGGGGGGATTTCAGATACGCAGTATTTT
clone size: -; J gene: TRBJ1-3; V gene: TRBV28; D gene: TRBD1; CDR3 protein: CASSPGQAYSSGNTIYF; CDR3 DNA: TGTGCCAGCAGCCCAGGACAGGCTTACTCCTCTGGAAACACCATATATTTT
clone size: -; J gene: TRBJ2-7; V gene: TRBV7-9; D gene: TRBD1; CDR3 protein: CASSTGTGASYEQYF; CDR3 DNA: TGTGCCAGCAGCACCGGGACAGGGGCCTCCTACGAGCAGTACTTC
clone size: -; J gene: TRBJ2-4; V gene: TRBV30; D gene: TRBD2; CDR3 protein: CAYLPRSGANVAKNIQYF; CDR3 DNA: TGTGCCTACCTCCCGCGGAGCGGGGCGAACGTAGCCAAAAACATTCAGTACTTC
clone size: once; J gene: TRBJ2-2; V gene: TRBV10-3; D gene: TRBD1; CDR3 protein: CAISETSPGQGNTGELFF; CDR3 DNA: TGTGCCATCAGTGAGACTTCCCCGGGACAGGGGAACACCGGGGAGCTGTTTTTT
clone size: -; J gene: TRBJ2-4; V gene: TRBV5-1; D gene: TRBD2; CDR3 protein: CASSLAPGGDIQYF; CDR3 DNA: TGCGCCAGCAGCTTGGCGCCGGGGGGAGACATTCAGTACTTC
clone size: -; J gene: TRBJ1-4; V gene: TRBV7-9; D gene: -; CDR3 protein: CASSLGGTVEKLFF; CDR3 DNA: TGTGCCAGCAGCTTAGGAGGGACTGTTGAAAAACTGTTTTTT